This TCR beta chain was obtained from a study of blood T cell repertoires in COVID-19. About the study: The cDNA or gDNA used as material had been derived from T cells, B-cell-depleted T cells, or PBMCs.

TCRdb's copy holds only in-frame clones and misses some; the assay was immunoSEQ multiplex PCR. The repertoire holds 200,000 to 300,000 clones, with about 90% as singletons. The CDR3 is made up of 13 amino acids. Germline CDR1 and CDR2: SGHDN and FVKESK. The ends were cut back, 1 base at V and 11 bases at J, with 12 bases in the middle. The sequence derives from a woman between 50 and 59 years old with acute or convalescent COVID-19. V is TRBV14 and J is TRBJ2-1, with D perhaps matching TRBD1 (5 bases). The sequenced sample consisted of peripheral blood. CDR3 sequence: CASSQGTRTKQFF. CDR3 DNA sequence: TGTGCCAGCAGCCAAGGGACGCGGACAAAGCAGTTCTTC.